This T cell receptor beta chain was sequenced in a study of cytomegalovirus exposure and HLA in healthy donors. Sequenced by immunoSEQ multiplex PCR; TCRdb stores in-frame clones only, minus some. The data show roughly 280,000 clones, 80% to 90% seen once. The clonotype comes from a young woman in good health and CMV-seronegative. The specimen was PBMCs.

CDR3 residues: CAWSPGQAATEAFF. CDR3 sequence (DNA): TGTGCCTGGAGTCCGGGACAGGCTGCCACTGAAGCTTTCTTT. The gene calls are TRBV30 and TRBJ1-1; 8 bases line up with TRBD1. The CDR3 has 14 residues. The junction had 6 bases not matched to a gene; V was cut back by 2 bases and J by 4 bases. Germline CDR1 GTSNPN, CDR2 SVGIG (reference sequence).